One sample yielded the 21 T cell receptor beta chains listed below, sequenced in a study of blood T cell repertoires in COVID-19. The method was immunoSEQ multiplex PCR; TCRdb's version includes in-frame clones alone and lacks a portion of them. This sample yields tens of thousands of clones, of which more than 75% are seen a single time; just over 9% belongs to the top ten. Sample: peripheral blood. These receptors came from a human donor in a cohort sampled during active COVID-19.

The chain carries TRBV25-1 and TRBJ2-1, with TRBD1 matching over 8 bases. V was clipped by 2 bases and J by 5 bases; unmatched bases: 5. The CDR3 covers 15 residues. Germline V gene data show CDR1 as MGHDK and CDR2 as SYGVNS. The CDR3 loop reads CASSEGMTGDNEQFF. The DNA for the CDR3 is TGTGCCAGCAGTGAAGGAATGACAGGGGACAATGAGCAGTTCTTC.

The chain carries TRBV9 and TRBJ2-1; 8 positions agree with TRBD2. V lost 4 bases and J lost 9; bases outside the gene matches: 12. The CDR3 runs to 15 residues. Looked up from germline, CDR1 is SGDLS and CDR2 is YYNGEE. For the CDR3, the DNA is TGTGCCAGCAGCCCTCTCAGCGGGAGATGGGCTGAGCAGTTCTTC. Translation gives CASSPLSGRWAEQFF.

V gene TRBV5-1 combines with J gene TRBJ2-7; weak D call: TRBD2 (6 bases). Germline values: CDR1 SGHRS, CDR2 YFSETQ. CDR3 length: 16 amino acids. V lost 5 bases to trimming and J lost 3 bases, with 21 bases between them. Here the CDR3 reads CASSLGLARQIYEQYF. CDR3 sequence (DNA): TGCGCCAGCAGTCTGGGGCTAGCGAGACAAATCTACGAGCAGTACTTC.

The V and J genes are TRBV4-3 and TRBJ2-2, with 14 bases identical to TRBD2. Germline V gene data show CDR1 as LGHNA and CDR2 as YSLEER. This CDR3 comprises 17 residues. J lost 6 bases, V lost 1 base, and 4 bases had no gene match. CDR3 protein: CASSQAGLAGGSGELFF. CDR3 coding DNA: TGCGCCAGCAGCCAAGCCGGACTAGCGGGAGGATCCGGGGAGCTGTTTTTT.

The V and J genes are TRBV10-3 and TRBJ1-1, with D hard to call. This CDR3 is built from 13 residues. Germline CDR1 ENHRY, CDR2 SYGVKD. Deletions cut 4 bases from V and 1 base from J, with 7 bases between. The CDR3 reads CAISAAGNTEAFF. The DNA of the CDR3 is TGTGCCATCAGTGCGGCGGGGAACACTGAAGCTTTCTTT.

The genes are TRBV28 and TRBJ2-3; D perhaps matches TRBD2 (6 bases). Between the trimmed V and J ends, which lost 4 bases and 0 bases, there was a span of 11 bases. The CDR3 loop spans 15 amino acids. Germline CDR1 and CDR2: MDHEN and SYDVKM. The CDR3 loop reads CASSSAGTSTDTQYF. The CDR3 region has the DNA TGTGCCAGCAGTTCCGCCGGGACTAGCACAGATACGCAGTATTTT.

The chain carries TRBV27 and TRBJ1-4, with TRBD1 matching 9 bases. With 5 bases clipped from V and 5 bases from J, the junction kept 3 bases outside the gene matches. The CDR3 contains 14 residues. Germline-derived CDR1 and CDR2 are MNHEY and SMNVEV (reference sequence). The CDR3 DNA reads TGTGCCAGCAGTGGGACAGGGTTAAATGAAAAACTGTTTTTT. Amino acid sequence: CASSGTGLNEKLFF.

The CDR3 DNA follows: TGTGCCAGCAGCGTAGTGGGGGGTAGCACAGATACGCAGTATTTT. It is translated as CASSVVGGSTDTQYF. V gene TRBV9 combines with J gene TRBJ2-3; D is perhaps TRBD2 (6 bases). The CDR3 extends over 15 amino acids. V dropped 0 bases and J dropped 0 bases, with 8 bases sitting between them. Germline-derived CDR1 and CDR2 are SGDLS and YYNGEE.

The CDR3 protein is CASSVGKGGRAYNEQFF. The CDR3 region has the DNA TGTGCCAGCAGCGTGGGGAAAGGCGGGAGAGCATACAATGAGCAGTTCTTC. V gene TRBV21-1 combines with J gene TRBJ2-1; the table's TRBD2 call for D was not verified on the DNA. TRBV21-1 is a listed pseudogene. This CDR3 has 17 residues.

This clone appeared a single time. As DNA, the CDR3 is TGTGCCACGGGGGGGGGTGGCACAGATACGCAGTATTTT. Its translation: CATGGGGTDTQYF. This chain joins TRBV24-1 and TRBJ2-3; TRBD2 aligns across 7 bases. The CDR3 covers 13 residues. V was clipped by 10 bases and J by 1 base; unmatched bases: 4. Germline CDR1 is KGHDR and CDR2 is SFDVKD.

This clone was counted a single time. In DNA form, the CDR3 reads TGTGCCACAAATGGGGAGGGGCAGGGGCGTCAGTACTTC. Its translation is CATNGEGQGRQYF. This sequence joins TRBV10-3 and TRBJ2-4; D possibly corresponds to TRBD2 (7 bases). The CDR3 runs to 13 residues. In germline, CDR1 is ENHRY, CDR2 SYGVKD. V was pared by 10 bases and J by 12 bases, with 22 bases between.

DNA of the CDR3: TGTGCCAGCAGTTTCAAACCGGGACTCTCGACCACCGAGCAGTACTTC. It yields the protein CASSFKPGLSTTEQYF. This rearrangement joins TRBV27 to TRBJ2-7, with a possible D match to TRBD2 (6 bases). Trimming removed 3 bases at V and 6 bases at J, with 21 bases between. The CDR3 loop spans 16 amino acids. Germline V gives CDR1 MNHEY, CDR2 SMNVEV (reference sequence).

J is TRBJ2-6 and V is TRBV2; TRBD2 matches 7 bases. The ends lost 8 bases at V and 0 bases at J; junction bases unmatched: 10. The CDR3 consists of 17 residues. CDR1 and CDR2 from the germline V gene are SNHLY and FYNNEI. In DNA, the CDR3 is TGTGCCAGCGGTATACGGGGGGTGGGCTCTGGGGCCAACGTCCTGACTTTC. Translation: CASGIRGVGSGANVLTF.

V is TRBV19 and J is TRBJ2-1; 7 bases fit TRBD1. This CDR3 has 14 residues. Germline trimming cut 4 bases from V and 8 bases from J; bases unmatched to any gene: 8. Germline values: CDR1 LNHDA, CDR2 SQIVND (reference sequence). The CDR3 nucleotides are TGTGCCAGTAGTAACCGGGACAGCCAGGATGAGCAGTTCTTC. Encoded protein: CASSNRDSQDEQFF.

This sequence joins TRBV21-1 and TRBJ1-2; TRBD1 reflects the table's D call only, with no check against the DNA. TRBV21-1 is described as a pseudogene. The CDR3 has 17 amino acids. The CDR3 region has the DNA TGTGCCAGCAGCAAAAAAATGCGGACAGGGCCGGATTGTGGCTACACCTTC. Protein: CASSKKMRTGPDCGYTF.

The chain employs TRBV11-2 and TRBJ2-4, with 7 bases aligning to TRBD1. Germline CDR1 reads SGHAT; CDR2 reads FQNNGV. The CDR3 spans 12 residues. V gave up 5 bases and J gave up 15 bases; unmatched junction bases: 10. The CDR3: CASSPRTRGLYF. The CDR3 DNA reads as TGTGCCAGCAGCCCCCGGACAAGGGGGCTGTACTTC.

This chain links TRBV9 with TRBJ2-5, with 8 nucleotides matching TRBD2. The CDR3 spans 15 residues. J was trimmed by 2 bases and V by 4 bases; bases with no gene match: 7. CDR1 and CDR2 from the germline V gene are SGDLS and YYNGEE. The CDR3 region has the DNA TGTGCCAGCAGCTCCAACCCGGGGGGGCAAGAGACCCAGTACTTC. Translated: CASSSNPGGQETQYF.

The gene calls are TRBV6-2 or TRBV6-3 and TRBJ1-5, with 7 bases matching TRBD1. With 2 bases clipped from V and 4 bases from J, the junction kept 8 bases outside the gene matches. CDR1 and CDR2 (germline): MNHEY, SVGEGT. The CDR3 covers 16 residues. CDR3 loop: CASSYVAGGSNQPQHF. CDR3 DNA: TGTGCCAGCAGTTACGTGGCAGGGGGGAGTAATCAGCCCCAGCATTTT.

V and J are TRBV2 and TRBJ1-3; the match to TRBD1 covers 7 bases. The CDR3 is 16 amino acids. In germline, CDR1 is SNHLY, CDR2 FYNNEI. V was clipped by 3 bases and J by 1 base; unmatched bases: 6. The CDR3 bases are TGTGCCAGCAGTGACGGGCAGGGGGTATCTGGAAACACCATATATTTT. Its protein is CASSDGQGVSGNTIYF.

The V gene is TRBV5-4, the J gene TRBJ2-5, with D unresolved. Trimming removed 1 base from V and 2 bases from J, with 6 bases in between. CDR3 length: 13 residues. Germline CDR1 SGHNT, CDR2 YYREEE (reference sequence). The CDR3 DNA follows: TGTGCCAGCAGCTTGTTCCCACAAGAGACCCAGTACTTC. Translating gives CASSLFPQETQYF.

V usage is TRBV5-4 and J usage is TRBJ2-1, with D perhaps matching TRBD2 (6 bases). Trimming pared 0 bases from V and 2 bases from J, leaving 12 bases between. Germline lookup yields CDR1 SGHNT and CDR2 YYREEE (reference sequence). The CDR3 contains 16 residues. The CDR3 sequence is CASSLEASATYNEQFF. CDR3 nucleotide sequence: TGTGCCAGCAGCTTGGAGGCTAGCGCAACCTACAATGAGCAGTTCTTC. Looking up the rest from reference TRBV5-4 and TRBJ2-1 gives the full variable domain: ETGVTQSPTHLIKTRGQQVTLRCSSQSGHNTVSWYQQALGQGPQFIFQYYREEENGRGNFPPRFSGLQFPNYSSELNVNALELDDSALYLCASSLEASATYNEQFFGPGTRLTVL.